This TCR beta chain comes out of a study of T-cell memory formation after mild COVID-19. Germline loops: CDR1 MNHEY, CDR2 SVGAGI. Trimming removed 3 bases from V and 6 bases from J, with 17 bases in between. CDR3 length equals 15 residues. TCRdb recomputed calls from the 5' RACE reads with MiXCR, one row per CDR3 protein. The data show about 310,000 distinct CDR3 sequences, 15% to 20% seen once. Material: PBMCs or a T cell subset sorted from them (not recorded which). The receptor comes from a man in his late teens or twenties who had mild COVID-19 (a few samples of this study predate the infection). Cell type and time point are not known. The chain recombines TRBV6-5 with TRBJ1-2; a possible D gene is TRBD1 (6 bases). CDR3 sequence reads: CASSYVGREGDGYTF. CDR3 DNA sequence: TGTGCCAGCAGTTATGTAGGGAGAGAGGGGGATGGCTACACCTTC.